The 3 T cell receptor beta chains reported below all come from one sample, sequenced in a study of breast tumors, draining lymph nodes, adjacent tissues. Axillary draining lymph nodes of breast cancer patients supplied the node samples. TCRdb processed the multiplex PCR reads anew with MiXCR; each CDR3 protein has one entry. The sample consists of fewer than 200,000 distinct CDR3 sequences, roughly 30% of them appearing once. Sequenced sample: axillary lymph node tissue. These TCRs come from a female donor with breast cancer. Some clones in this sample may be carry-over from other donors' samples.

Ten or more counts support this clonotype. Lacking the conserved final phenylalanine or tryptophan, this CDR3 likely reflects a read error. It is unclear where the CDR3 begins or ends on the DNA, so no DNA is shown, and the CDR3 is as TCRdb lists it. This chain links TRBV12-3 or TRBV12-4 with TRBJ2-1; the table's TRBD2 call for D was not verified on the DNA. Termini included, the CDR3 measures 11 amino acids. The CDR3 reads CASSLERALAL.

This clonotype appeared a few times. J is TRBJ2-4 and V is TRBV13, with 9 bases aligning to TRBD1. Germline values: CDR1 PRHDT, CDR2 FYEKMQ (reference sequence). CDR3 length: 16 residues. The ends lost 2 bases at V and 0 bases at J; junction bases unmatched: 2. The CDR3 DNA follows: TGTGCCAGCAGCTTACACAGGGGGCTAGCCAAAAACATTCAGTACTTC. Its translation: CASSLHRGLAKNIQYF.

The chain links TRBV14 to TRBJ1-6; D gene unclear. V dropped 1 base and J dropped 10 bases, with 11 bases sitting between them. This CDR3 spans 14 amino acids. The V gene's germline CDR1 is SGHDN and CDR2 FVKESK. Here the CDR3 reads CASSQGGSRSPLHF. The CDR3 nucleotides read TGTGCCAGCAGCCAAGGAGGGAGTAGGTCACCCCTCCACTTT.